What follows are 3 T cell receptor beta chains derived from one specimen sequenced in a study of blood T cell repertoires in COVID-19. The repertoire was sequenced with immunoSEQ multiplex PCR; TCRdb's copy has only in-frame clones and lacks some. The sample holds 64,000 or so clones, approximately 80% seen once. Input material: peripheral blood. The origin of the receptors is a human donor in a cohort sampled during active COVID-19.

DNA for the CDR3: TGTGCCAGCAGTTTAGGTGGGACAGGGGGTGAAAAACTGTTTTTT. It is translated as CASSLGGTGGEKLFF. This sequence joins TRBV28 and TRBJ1-4; 11 nucleotides align to TRBD1. In germline, CDR1 is MDHEN, CDR2 SYDVKM. CDR3 length equals 15 residues. Trimming took 2 bases from V and 7 from J; bases not matched to a gene: 3.

The rearrangement links TRBV30 to TRBJ2-2, with 9 bases aligning to TRBD2. The CDR3 consists of 15 residues. V shed 2 bases and J 2 bases; nucleotides not matched to a gene: 3. Germline CDR1 and CDR2: GTSNPN and SVGIG (reference sequence). This CDR3 is CAWSRLAVNTGELFF. CDR3 coding DNA: TGTGCCTGGAGTCGACTAGCGGTTAACACCGGGGAGCTGTTTTTT. Full variable domain (outside the CDR3, taken from reference TRBV30 and TRBJ2-2): SQTIHQWPATLVQPVGSPLSLECTVEGTSNPNLYWYRQAAGRGLQLLFYSVGIGQISSEVPQNLSASRPQDRQFILSSKKLLLSDSGFYLCAWSRLAVNTGELFFGEGSRLTVL.

DNA of the CDR3: TGTGCCTCCCAGAGGAATTCACCCCTCCACTTT. Translated, it gives CASQRNSPLHF. V usage is TRBV30 and J usage is TRBJ1-6; no reliable D call. This CDR3 contains 11 residues. Trimming cost V 7 bases and J 7 bases, with 8 bases left between them. Germline values: CDR1 GTSNPN, CDR2 SVGIG (reference sequence).